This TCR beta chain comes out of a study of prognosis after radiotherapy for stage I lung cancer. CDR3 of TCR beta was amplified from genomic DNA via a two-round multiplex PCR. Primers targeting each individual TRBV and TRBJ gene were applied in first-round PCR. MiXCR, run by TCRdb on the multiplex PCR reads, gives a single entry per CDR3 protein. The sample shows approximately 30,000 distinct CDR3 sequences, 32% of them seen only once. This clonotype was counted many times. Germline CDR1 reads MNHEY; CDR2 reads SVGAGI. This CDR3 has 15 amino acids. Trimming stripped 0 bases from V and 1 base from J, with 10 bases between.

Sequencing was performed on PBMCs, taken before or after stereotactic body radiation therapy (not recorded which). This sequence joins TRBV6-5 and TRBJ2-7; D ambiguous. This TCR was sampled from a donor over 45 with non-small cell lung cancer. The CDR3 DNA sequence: TGTGCCAGCAGTTACTCCGACCGCATGTCCTACGAGCAGTACTTC. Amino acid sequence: CASSYSDRMSYEQYF.